The 15 T cell receptor beta chains listed next were all sequenced from one sample in a study of T cell changes during pregnancy in multiple sclerosis. Measured with immunoSEQ multiplex PCR; TCRdb has only the in-frame clones, and not every one. The sample holds about 20,000 clones, more than 85% seen once. The sequenced sample was CD4+ T cells from peripheral blood mononuclear cells, obtained after pregnancy. Receptors were obtained from a female donor in good health, enrolled as a control in a pregnancy study.

The chain has TRBV6-5 and TRBJ1-2; a possible D gene is TRBD1 (5 bases). The germline gives CDR1 MNHEY, CDR2 SVGAGI. CDR3 size: 13 residues. Trimming took off 4 bases at V and 7 bases at J, with 13 bases between the two ends. The CDR3 DNA reads as TGTGCCAGCAGTTTTGGGCAGGGTTTTGGCTACACCTTC. Its translation: CASSFGQGFGYTF.

The chain joins TRBV27 to TRBJ1-2, with 10 bases fitting TRBD1. The CDR3 consists of 13 residues. The germline gives CDR1 MNHEY, CDR2 SMNVEV (reference sequence). V lost 5 bases and J lost 8; bases outside the gene matches: 5. CDR3 coding DNA: TGTGCCAGCAGTAACGGACAGGGGGGCGGCTACACCTTC. It encodes CASSNGQGGGYTF.

This clone was observed a few times. This rearrangement joins TRBV7-9 to TRBJ2-3; tentatively, D is TRBD1 (5 bases). Germline CDR1 is SEHNR and CDR2 is FQNEAQ (reference sequence). This CDR3 contains 15 residues. The V gene lost 1 base and the J gene lost 6 bases, with 14 bases spanning the gap. The CDR3 region has the DNA TGTGCCAGCAGCTTAGTAGGGGTGGGATCCGATACGCAGTATTTT. It is translated as CASSLVGVGSDTQYF. The variable domain in full, with the rest retrieved from reference TRBV7-9 and TRBJ2-3, is DTGVSQNPRHKITKRGQNVTFRCDPISEHNRLYWYRQTLGQGPEFLTYFQNEAQLEKSRLLSDRFSAERPKGSFSTLEIQRTEQGDSAMYLCASSLVGVGSDTQYFGPGTRLTVL.

This sequence joins TRBV7-2 and TRBJ2-1; 11 bases are a match to TRBD2. CDR3 size: 15 residues. V lost 4 bases to trimming and J lost 7 bases; unmatched junction nucleotides: 6. Germline V gene data show CDR1 as SGHTA and CDR2 as FQGNSA. As DNA, the CDR3 is TGTGCCAGCAGCTCCCCTAGCGGGAGGTCGAATGAGCAGTTCTTC. Encoded protein: CASSSPSGRSNEQFF.

The genes are TRBV7-6 and TRBJ1-5; D uncertain. Between the trimmed V and J ends, which lost 0 bases and 2 bases, there was a span of 5 bases. Germline loops: CDR1 SGHVS, CDR2 FNYEAQ. The CDR3 is 14 residues long. The CDR3 spells CASSLAVGNQPQHF. The CDR3 DNA is TGTGCCAGCAGCTTAGCTGTCGGCAATCAGCCCCAGCATTTT.

The chain carries TRBV7-8 and TRBJ2-7, with 7 nucleotides matching TRBD1. This CDR3 spans 17 amino acids. V dropped 5 bases and J dropped 0; count of bases not matched to a gene: 13. From germline, CDR1 is SGHVS and CDR2 FQNEAQ. CDR3 in DNA: TGTGCCAGCAGCCTTAAACCCGGACAGGAGAGCTCCTACGAGCAGTACTTC. It is translated as CASSLKPGQESSYEQYF.

The CDR3 DNA follows: TGCGCCAGCAGCCAGGAGGTGGTAGCGGGGGGCGGGTACGAGCAGTACTTC. This gives the protein CASSQEVVAGGGYEQYF. This chain links TRBV4-3 with TRBJ2-7, with TRBD2 matching over 10 bases. Germline V gives CDR1 LGHNA, CDR2 YSLEER. The CDR3 is 17 residues long. Trimming at V came to 3 bases and at J to 4 bases, leaving 12 bases not matched to a gene.

The chain employs TRBV5-6 and TRBJ2-4, with 12 nucleotides matching TRBD2. CDR3 length: 14 residues. Per the germline V gene, CDR1 is SGHDT and CDR2 is YYEEEE. V lost 4 bases and J lost 8; bases outside the gene matches: 4. CDR3 sequence reads: CASSPSGGGYIQYF. CDR3 bases: TGTGCCAGCAGCCCTAGCGGGGGGGGTTACATTCAGTACTTC.

The V gene is TRBV14, the J gene TRBJ2-5; TRBD2 aligns across 13 bases. The length of the CDR3 is 16 residues. Losses at the gene ends were 5 bases for V and 1 base for J; bases not matched to a gene: 4. Germline values: CDR1 SGHDN, CDR2 FVKESK. CDR3: CASSERLAGGQETQYF. The CDR3 DNA reads TGTGCCAGCAGCGAAAGACTAGCGGGGGGCCAAGAGACCCAGTACTTC.

The gene calls are TRBV2 and TRBJ2-3; 15 nucleotides agree with TRBD2. Germline lookup yields CDR1 SNHLY and CDR2 FYNNEI. The CDR3 extends over 15 amino acids. V lost 6 bases, J lost 4 bases, and 2 bases stayed unmatched. The CDR3 sequence: CASRRTSGGADTQYF. The CDR3 DNA follows: TGTGCCAGCAGGAGGACTAGCGGGGGGGCAGATACGCAGTATTTT.

The chain carries TRBV7-8 and TRBJ2-3; TRBD2 aligns across 8 bases. There are 12 residues in the CDR3. The V and J ends lost 6 bases and 14 bases, in that order; junction bases with no gene match: 10. Looked up from germline, CDR1 is SGHVS and CDR2 is FQNEAQ. The CDR3 region is CASRSSGGRGYF. The CDR3 DNA reads TGTGCCAGCAGATCAAGCGGGGGCCGAGGGTATTTT. The complete variable domain, with remaining parts taken from reference TRBV7-8 and TRBJ2-3, reads GAGVSQSPRYKVAKRGQDVALRCDPISGHVSLFWYQQALGQGPEFLTYFQNEAQLDKSGLPSDRFFAERPEGSVSTLKIQRTQQEDSAVYLCASRSSGGRGYFGPGTRLTVL.

CDR3 sequence: CASSRGGGVVWQFF. The CDR3 coding sequence is TGTGCCAGCAGCAGGGGTGGGGGGGTTGTGTGGCAGTTCTTC. This chain connects TRBV7-2 to TRBJ2-1, with 7 bases matching TRBD2. V lost 5 bases to trimming and J lost 12 bases; unmatched junction nucleotides: 13. The germline V gene encodes CDR1 SGHTA and CDR2 FQGNSA. This CDR3 contains 14 residues.

V usage is TRBV9 and J usage is TRBJ2-1; 12 positions agree with TRBD2. Per the germline V gene, CDR1 is SGDLS and CDR2 is YYNGEE. V lost 3 bases to trimming and J lost 8 bases; unmatched junction nucleotides: 6. The CDR3 loop spans 15 amino acids. This CDR3 reads CASSASLAGGDEQFF. Written as DNA, the CDR3 is TGTGCCAGCAGCGCCAGTCTAGCGGGGGGGGATGAGCAGTTCTTC.

This chain links TRBV7-2 with TRBJ2-4; 9 bases align to TRBD1. Germline CDR1 SGHTA, CDR2 FQGNSA. The CDR3 extends over 17 amino acids. The J segment lost 0 bases and the V segment lost 5 bases, leaving 8 bases of the junction unmatched. CDR3 in DNA: TGTGCCAGCAGCATCGTCCGGGACAGGGTAGCCAAAAACATTCAGTACTTC. This encodes CASSIVRDRVAKNIQYF. The complete variable domain, with remaining parts taken from reference TRBV7-2 and TRBJ2-4, reads GAGVSQSPSNKVTEKGKDVELRCDPISGHTALYWYRQSLGQGLEFLIYFQGNSAPDKSGLPSDRFSAERTGGSVSTLTIQRTQQEDSAVYLCASSIVRDRVAKNIQYFGAGTRLSVL.

This clone has only a few counts. This rearrangement joins TRBV6-4 to TRBJ1-5; the D is unclear. The V end lost 4 bases, the J end lost 1 base, and 20 bases lay between the germline ends. The CDR3 runs to 18 residues. The germline gives CDR1 MRHNA, CDR2 SNTAGT. CDR3 nucleotide sequence: TGTGCCAGCAGTGCCGAGGACTGCTGGAGGGAAAGCAATCAGCCCCAGCATTTT. Translating it yields CASSAEDCWRESNQPQHF.